The next 16 T cell receptor beta chains were all read from a single sample in a study of T cells in women clearing cervical HPV infection. The repertoire was sequenced with immunoSEQ multiplex PCR; TCRdb's copy has only in-frame clones and lacks some. The repertoire shows 20,000 to 25,000 clones; the top ten hold 3% to 4%. The sequenced sample consisted of blood buffy coat. The origin of the receptors is a woman aged 18 to 69 with a cervical HPV16 infection that either progressed to CIN3+ or cleared (not recorded which).

As to this clone: The read terminates 3 residues before the CDR3 end, so the remaining end is supplied by the germline J gene. The chain combines TRBV19 with TRBJ2-5; D perhaps matches TRBD2 (6 bases). The CDR3 covers 15 residues. Looked up from germline, CDR1 is LNHDA and CDR2 is SQIVND (reference sequence). With 4 bases removed from V and 2 bases from J, the gap between germline ends came to 14 bases. The CDR3 protein is CASSTRDAGQETQYF. CDR3 DNA (partial): TGTGCCAGTAGTACCCGGGATGCGGGGCAAGAGACC.

Comments on this clone: The read ends 3 residues before the CDR3 terminus; that terminus is restored from the germline J gene. The J gene is TRBJ2-3, the V gene TRBV7-9, with D tentatively TRBD2 (5 bases). The CDR3 covers 15 residues. The germline V and J ends were trimmed by 6 bases and 5 bases, with 18 bases remaining between them. From germline, CDR1 is SEHNR and CDR2 FQNEAQ (reference sequence). The covered CDR3 bases are TGTGCCAGCAGTCCGAGGGCTACAGTGGTAGATACG. It is translated as CASSPRATVVDT. The complete CDR3 sequence is CASSPRATVVDTQYF.

Comments on this clone: Read data end 3 residues before the CDR3 end; the end is taken from the germline J gene. This rearrangement joins TRBV20-1 to TRBJ1-1, with D possibly being TRBD1 (6 bases). CDR3 length equals 13 residues. Germline CDR1 is DFQATT and CDR2 is SNEGSKA (reference sequence). CDR3 DNA (partial): TGCAGTGCTAGAGATGTAGGGACACAAGAA. It yields the protein CSARDVGTQE. The entire CDR3 protein is CSARDVGTQEAFF.

For this clone: With the read ending 3 residues before the CDR3 end, the germline J gene is used to fill in that end. This rearrangement joins TRBV7-3 to TRBJ2-1; TRBD2 matches at 10 bases. Germline CDR1 reads SGHTA; CDR2 reads FQGTGA. CDR3 size: 18 residues. V gave up 5 bases and J gave up 8 bases; unmatched junction bases: 18. The CDR3 loop reads CASSRKSPPSGRGHEQFF. The CDR3 DNA, read in part, is TGTGCCAGCAGCCGTAAATCCCCCCCTAGCGGGAGAGGGCATGAG.

CDR3 amino acids: CATQPSPDTEAFF. The CDR3 DNA, read in part, is TGTGCCACCCAACCCTCCCCGGACACTGAA. The J gene is TRBJ1-1, the V gene TRBV7-2, with D unclear. The read finishes 3 residues shy of the CDR3 end, and the germline J gene is used to complete it. In germline, CDR1 is SGHTA, CDR2 FQGNSA. This CDR3 spans 13 amino acids. Trimming took 10 bases from V and 3 from J, leaving 15 bases between them.

In the case of this clone: The CDR3 is cut off 3 residues early in the read; its end comes from the germline J gene. This rearrangement joins TRBV19 to TRBJ1-4; 7 positions match TRBD1. Germline assignment: CDR1 LNHDA and CDR2 SQIVND (reference sequence). V trimming: 5 bases; J trimming: 3 bases; junction bases outside the gene matches: 9. This CDR3 is built from 16 residues. The CDR3 region is CASSRQGGSSNEKLFF. The sequenced part of the CDR3 DNA is TGTGCCAGTAGTCGACAGGGAGGATCTTCTAATGAAAAA.

Comment on this clone: The CDR3 end is not reached by the read, which stops 3 residues before it; the germline J gene fills it in. J is TRBJ1-5 and V is TRBV19, with 9 bases that match TRBD1. Trimming cost V 5 bases and J 2 bases; bases outside gene matches: 1. Germline CDR1 and CDR2: LNHDA and SQIVND (reference sequence). The CDR3 consists of 14 residues. The CDR3 here is CASSRTGGNQPQHF. The CDR3 bases that were read are TGTGCCAGTAGTCGGACAGGGGGCAATCAGCCC.

The part of the CDR3 DNA that was read is TGTGCCATAGGGGGGGCTGCAGATACG. Translated, it gives CAIGGAADT. The whole CDR3 is CAIGGAADTQYF. The rearrangement links TRBV7-2 to TRBJ2-3; tentative D call: TRBD2 (7 bases). The missing CDR3 end, 3 residues past where the read stops, is filled in from the germline J gene. Germline CDR1 and CDR2: SGHTA and FQGNSA. V shed 10 bases and J shed 4 bases, with 12 bases lying between them. This CDR3 has 12 amino acids.

The CDR3 here is CASSGRSAGSTDTQYF. The sequenced CDR3 bases are TGTGCCAGCAGTGGCCGGTCAGCGGGGAGCACAGATACG. The rearrangement links TRBV6-1 to TRBJ2-3, with TRBD2 identical over 7 bases. The missing CDR3 end, 3 residues past where the read stops, is filled in from the germline J gene. The CDR3 is 16 amino acids. The junction had 7 bases not matched to a gene; V was cut back by 4 bases and J by 0 bases. Per the germline V gene, CDR1 is MNHNS and CDR2 is SASEGT.

With respect to this clone: The sequence runs out 3 residues before the end of the CDR3; the remainder is reconstructed from the germline J gene. The genes are TRBV7-7 and TRBJ1-4; D gene unclear. The length of the CDR3 is 13 residues. Germline V lookup: CDR1 SSHAT, CDR2 FNYEAQ (reference sequence). V lost 3 bases and J 4 bases, leaving 6 bases between the germline ends. The CDR3 region is CASSFSVNEKLFF. The DNA read from the CDR3 is TGTGCCAGCAGCTTCAGCGTTAATGAAAAA.

For this clone: The read gets to within 3 residues of the CDR3 end, and the germline J gene fills in the rest. The rearrangement links TRBV20-1 to TRBJ1-5; 7 bases match TRBD1. The CDR3 extends over 14 amino acids. Trimming at V came to 6 bases and at J to 4 bases, leaving 9 bases not matched to a gene. Germline CDR1 DFQATT, CDR2 SNEGSKA (reference sequence). The CDR3 reads CSATRGQPNQPQHF. Partial CDR3 DNA: TGCAGTGCAACTAGGGGACAGCCTAATCAGCCC.

Notes on this clone: The read comes to an end 3 residues before the CDR3 does, leaving the germline J gene to fill in the end. The chain couples TRBV28 to TRBJ2-7, with a weak D call TRBD1 (5 bases). The V end was cut by 7 bases, the J end by 5 bases, with 12 bases between. From germline, CDR1 is MDHEN and CDR2 SYDVKM. The CDR3 extends over 12 amino acids. The CDR3 DNA, read in part, is TGTGCCAGCACCCCAGGGCACGACGAG. Encoded protein: CASTPGHDE. The full CDR3 reads CASTPGHDEQYF.

In the case of this clone: Sequencing ends 3 residues short of the CDR3 end; the germline J gene provides the rest. The genes are TRBV5-1 and TRBJ1-5; the D is unclear. The V gene lost 0 bases and the J gene lost 3 bases, with 10 bases spanning the gap. The CDR3 has 15 residues. Germline V gene data show CDR1 as SGHRS and CDR2 as YFSETQ. The CDR3 bases that were read are TGCGCCAGCAGCTTGGACCCCGGGGACAATCAGCCC. Its protein product is CASSLDPGDNQP. The complete CDR3 reads CASSLDPGDNQPQHF.

On this clone itself: The observed sequence ends 3 residues before the CDR3 terminus, with the missing tail filled in from the germline J gene. The V and J genes are TRBV28 and TRBJ1-2; D remains ambiguous. Germline CDR1 MDHEN, CDR2 SYDVKM. CDR3 length: 13 amino acids. Trimming removed 6 bases from V and 2 bases from J, with 10 bases in between. CDR3 loop: CASRLSGNYGYTF. CDR3 DNA (partial): TGTGCCAGCAGGCTATCGGGGAACTATGGC.

In the case of this clone: The read gets to within 3 residues of the CDR3 end, and the germline J gene fills in the rest. This chain links TRBV6-2 or TRBV6-3 with TRBJ1-5; tentatively, D is TRBD1 (6 bases). Trimming removed 5 bases at V and 3 bases at J, with 8 bases between. The length of the CDR3 is 13 residues. The V gene's germline CDR1 is MNHEY and CDR2 SVGEGT. The CDR3 loop is CASSGTNNQPQHF. The covered CDR3 bases are TGTGCCAGCAGTGGGACAAACAATCAGCCC.

Note on this clone: The read gets to within 3 residues of the CDR3 end, and the germline J gene fills in the rest. The genes are TRBV6-2 or TRBV6-3 and TRBJ2-2, with 11 bases identical to TRBD2. Trimming at V came to 6 bases and at J to 7 bases, leaving 7 bases not matched to a gene. The CDR3 runs 15 residues. Germline CDR1 MNHEY, CDR2 SVGEGT. The chain's CDR3 is CASSPTSGKVGELFF. The sequenced CDR3 bases are TGTGCCAGCAGCCCGACTAGCGGGAAGGTCGGGGAG.